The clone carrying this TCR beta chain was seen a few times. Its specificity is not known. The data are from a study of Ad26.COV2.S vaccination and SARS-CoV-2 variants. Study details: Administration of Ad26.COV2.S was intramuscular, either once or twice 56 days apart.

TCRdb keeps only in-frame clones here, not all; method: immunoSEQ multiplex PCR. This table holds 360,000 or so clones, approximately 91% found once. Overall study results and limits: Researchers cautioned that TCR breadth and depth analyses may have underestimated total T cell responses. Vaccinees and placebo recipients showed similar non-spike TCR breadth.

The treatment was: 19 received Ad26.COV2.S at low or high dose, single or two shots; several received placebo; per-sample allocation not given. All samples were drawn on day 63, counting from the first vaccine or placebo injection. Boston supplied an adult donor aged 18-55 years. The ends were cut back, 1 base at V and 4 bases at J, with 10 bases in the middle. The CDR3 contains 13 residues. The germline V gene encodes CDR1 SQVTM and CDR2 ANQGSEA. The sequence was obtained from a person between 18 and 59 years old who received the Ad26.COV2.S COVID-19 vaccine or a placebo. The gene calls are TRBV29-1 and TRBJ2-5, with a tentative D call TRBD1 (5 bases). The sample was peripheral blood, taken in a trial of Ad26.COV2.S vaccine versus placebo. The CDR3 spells CSVEAVRGETQYF. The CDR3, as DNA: TGCAGCGTTGAAGCCGTAAGGGGAGAGACCCAGTACTTC.